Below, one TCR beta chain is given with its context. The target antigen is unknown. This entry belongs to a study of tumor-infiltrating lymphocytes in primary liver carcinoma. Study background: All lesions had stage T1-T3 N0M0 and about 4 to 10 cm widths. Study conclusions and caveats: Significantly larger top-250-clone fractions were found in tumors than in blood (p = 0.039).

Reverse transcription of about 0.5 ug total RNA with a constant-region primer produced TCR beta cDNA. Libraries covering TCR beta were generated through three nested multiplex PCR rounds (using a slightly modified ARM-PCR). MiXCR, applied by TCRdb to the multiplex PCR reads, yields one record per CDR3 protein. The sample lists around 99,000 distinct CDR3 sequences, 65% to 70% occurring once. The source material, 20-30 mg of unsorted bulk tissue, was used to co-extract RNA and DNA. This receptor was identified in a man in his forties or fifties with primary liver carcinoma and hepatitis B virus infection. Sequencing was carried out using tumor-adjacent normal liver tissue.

CDR3 sequence reads: CSVRHRELFF. In nucleotides, the CDR3 is TGCAGCGTGAGGCATAGGGAGCTGTTTTTT. V and J are TRBV29-1 and TRBJ2-2, with D unclear. Germline assignment: CDR1 SQVTM and CDR2 ANQGSEA. Between the trimmed V and J ends, which lost 6 bases and 9 bases, there was a span of 8 bases. The CDR3 is 10 amino acids.